Given below is one TCR beta chain in context. The antigen this receptor binds is unknown. Base qualities were left out, and no much larger clone turns up one base away. This specimen belongs to a study of radiation and T cells in renal cell carcinoma (dated by TCRdb to the early 2020s). For the wider study: Samples were obtained from a clinical trial, in which 15 Gy stereotactic body radiation therapy was delivered to primary renal cell carcinomas and nephrectomy was performed 4 weeks later. TCR beta sequencing covered 50 to 55 samples in total, comprising about 26 tumors and around 27 peripheral blood samples. In the 55 or so samples combined, several million unique CDR3 nucleotide sequences were found, encoding roughly 2,500,000 unique CDR3 amino acid sequences.

V is reduced by 5 bases and J by 5 bases, leaving a spacing of 12 bases between them. CDR3 length: 13 amino acids, cysteine to phenylalanine. Left in the record is the CDR3 DNA by itself, 39 bases read in frame from the first base. CDR1 and CDR2 were assigned from the germline V gene (reference sequence) as SEHNR and FQNEAQ. This specimen's time point label, interpreted: baseline pretreatment blood. The treatment or condition label here, explained by the study, means: 15 Gy SBRT to primary tumor, nephrectomy 4 weeks later. To follow tumor-enriched clonotypes, serial peripheral blood was collected from radiation-treated patients at baseline and at 2 weeks and 4 weeks after SBRT. Renal cell carcinoma with clear cell pathology was present in all patients. The QIAamp DNA Blood Mini Kit (Qiagen) was used to prepare genomic DNA for TCR sequencing. The analyses included only samples that passed all quality control checks.

Broad study findings and their caveats: The single-armed trial design could not address effects of radiation dose or scheduling on the TCR repertoire. Because pretreatment tumor biopsies were not available, the study could not determine whether clonotypes were already present within the tumor at baseline. In blood, the top tumor clonotypes increased from baseline to 2 weeks after radiation and then shrank by 4 weeks, which suggests a temporary expansion of tumor-resident clones. Changes in the blood repertoire were not tracked past 4 weeks after treatment.

The immunoSEQ kit was used, according to the manufacturer's recommendations, to generate TCR beta libraries from genomic DNA. To prepare the libraries, a first multiplex PCR with proprietary primers was run, followed by a second PCR that added unique barcodes, and a bead cleanup was done after each round. A kit-provided positive control reaction and a negative control reaction were included in every sample batch. The final libraries were assessed on an Agilent 4200 TapeStation D1000 ScreenTape, pooled by volume, and quantified by qPCR. Sequencing was performed on an Illumina NextSeq500 with a MidOutput 150-cycle cartridge, and 156 Read1 and 15 Index1 cycles were run with kit custom primers. The pooled library was loaded at around 1.1 pM with a 20% PhiX control spike-in. Per the original workflow: The vendor-processed data were analyzed in R, and a clonotype was defined as all T cells that share the same CDR3 nucleotide sequence. In the clone abundance analyses, frequencies in each sample were normalized to that sample's 10,000 most abundant clones. Public T cell clones, averaging fewer than five per sample, were removed before analysis. A difference in abundance of at least 32-fold between compartments was used to define tumor-enriched and baseline blood-enriched clonotypes. A beta-binomial differential abundance model was applied to find clonotypes that expanded or contracted between blood time points. Tumor-blood repertoire similarity was measured with the Baroni-Urbani and Buser coefficient, and group comparisons used two-tailed Wilcoxon tests in R. TCRdb mirrors the immuneACCESS table, restricted to in-frame sequences. Some clones are absent from its copies; in checked studies, under half trace to an unresolved V gene, and the reason for the others is unknown. V and J calls plus clone size are reproduced from that table; the DNA served to infer D and trimming. The sample records around 46,000 clones, roughly 84% of which are singletons. Around 31% of the sample comes from the top ten.

The rearranged segments are TRBV7-9 and TRBJ2-5; a weak D assignment points to TRBD1 (6 bases agree). The specimen was blood, collected from a patient whose treatment included radiotherapy and nephrectomy. The clonotype originates from a woman in her 70s with renal cell carcinoma. The CDR3 here reads CASSTDRRETQYF. The sequence in DNA is TGTGCCAGCAGCACAGACAGGAGGGAGACCCAGTACTTC.